One T cell receptor (beta chain) is described in this entry. Its antigen is unidentified. Random hexamers were used to reverse transcribe an amount of roughly 0.45 to 1 ug RNA. Using its own MiXCR run on the immunoSEQ multiplex PCR reads, TCRdb lists one record per CDR3 protein. The data contain 95,000 to 150,000 distinct CDR3 sequences, about 93% of them seen just once; the ten biggest clones take up 0.28%. This entry is derived from a study of CD8 T cells in Susac syndrome. The wider study: At the time their blood was drawn, patients with Susac syndrome were either therapy-naive, on corticosteroids (with some of them also receiving intravenous immunoglobulin), or on intravenous immunoglobulin alone.

The CDR3 is 14 amino acids. V lost 3 bases and J lost 2, with 8 bases in between. TCR beta was sequenced from blood CD8+ and CD4+ T cells. The study's findings and limits: There were around 15 Susac-specific public clones in total CD8+ repertoires and roughly 5 in CD8+ TEMRA repertoires.

Material: CD8+ T cells from PBMCs. The TCR was taken from a human donor with Susac syndrome. The chain recombines TRBV12-3 or TRBV12-4 with TRBJ2-1; the D is unclear. The CDR3 DNA sequence: TGTGCCAGCAGTTTCTCGCACACCTACAATGAGCAGTTCTTC. This codes for CASSFSHTYNEQFF.